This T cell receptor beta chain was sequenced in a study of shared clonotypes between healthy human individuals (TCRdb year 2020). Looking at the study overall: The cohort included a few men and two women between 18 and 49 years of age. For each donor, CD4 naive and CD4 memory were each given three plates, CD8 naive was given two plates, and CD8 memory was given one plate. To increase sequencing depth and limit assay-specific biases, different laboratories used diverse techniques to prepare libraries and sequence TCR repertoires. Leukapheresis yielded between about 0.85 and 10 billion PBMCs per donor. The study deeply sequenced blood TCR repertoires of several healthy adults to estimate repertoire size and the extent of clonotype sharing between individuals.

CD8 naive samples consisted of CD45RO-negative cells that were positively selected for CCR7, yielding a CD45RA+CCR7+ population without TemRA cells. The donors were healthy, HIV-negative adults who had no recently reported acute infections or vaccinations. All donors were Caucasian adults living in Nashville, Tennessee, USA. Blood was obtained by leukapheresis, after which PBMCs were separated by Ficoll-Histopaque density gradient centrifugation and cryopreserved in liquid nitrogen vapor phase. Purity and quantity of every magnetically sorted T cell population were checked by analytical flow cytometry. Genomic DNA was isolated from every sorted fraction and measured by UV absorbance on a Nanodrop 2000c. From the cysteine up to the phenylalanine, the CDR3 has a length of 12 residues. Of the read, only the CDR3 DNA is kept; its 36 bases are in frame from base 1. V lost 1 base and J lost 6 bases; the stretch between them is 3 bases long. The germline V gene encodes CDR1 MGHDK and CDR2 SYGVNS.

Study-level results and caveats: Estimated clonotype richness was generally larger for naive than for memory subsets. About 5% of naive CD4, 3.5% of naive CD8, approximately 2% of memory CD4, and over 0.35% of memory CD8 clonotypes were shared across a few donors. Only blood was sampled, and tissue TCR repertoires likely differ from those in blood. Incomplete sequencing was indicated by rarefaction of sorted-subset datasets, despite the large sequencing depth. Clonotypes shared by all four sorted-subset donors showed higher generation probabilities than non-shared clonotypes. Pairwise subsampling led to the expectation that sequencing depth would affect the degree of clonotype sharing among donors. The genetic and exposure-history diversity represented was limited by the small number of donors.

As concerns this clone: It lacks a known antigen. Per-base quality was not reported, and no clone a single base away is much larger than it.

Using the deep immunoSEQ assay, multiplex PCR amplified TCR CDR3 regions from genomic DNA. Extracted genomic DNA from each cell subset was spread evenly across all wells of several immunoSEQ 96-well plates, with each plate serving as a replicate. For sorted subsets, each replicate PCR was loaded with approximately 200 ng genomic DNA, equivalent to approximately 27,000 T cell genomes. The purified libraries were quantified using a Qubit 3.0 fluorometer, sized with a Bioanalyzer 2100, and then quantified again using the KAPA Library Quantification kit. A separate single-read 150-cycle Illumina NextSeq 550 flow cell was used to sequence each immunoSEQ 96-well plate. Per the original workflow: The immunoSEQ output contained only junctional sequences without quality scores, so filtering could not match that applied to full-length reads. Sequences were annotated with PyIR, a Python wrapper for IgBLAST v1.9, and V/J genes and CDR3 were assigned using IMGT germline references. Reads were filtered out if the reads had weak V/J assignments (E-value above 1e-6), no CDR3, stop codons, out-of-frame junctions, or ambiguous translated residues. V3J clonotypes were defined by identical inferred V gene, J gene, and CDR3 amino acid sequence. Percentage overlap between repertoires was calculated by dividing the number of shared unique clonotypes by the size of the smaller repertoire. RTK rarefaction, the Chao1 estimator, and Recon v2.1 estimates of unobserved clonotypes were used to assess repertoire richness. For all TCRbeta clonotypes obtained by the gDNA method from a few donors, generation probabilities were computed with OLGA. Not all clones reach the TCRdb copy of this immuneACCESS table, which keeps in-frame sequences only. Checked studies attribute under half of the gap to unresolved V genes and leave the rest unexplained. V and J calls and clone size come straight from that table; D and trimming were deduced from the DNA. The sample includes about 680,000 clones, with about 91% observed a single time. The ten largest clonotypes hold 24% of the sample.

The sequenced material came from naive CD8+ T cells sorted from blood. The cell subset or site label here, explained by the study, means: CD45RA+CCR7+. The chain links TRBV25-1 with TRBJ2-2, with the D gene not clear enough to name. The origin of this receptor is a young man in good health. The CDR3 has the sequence CASSEFAGELFF. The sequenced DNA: TGTGCCAGCAGTGAATTCGCCGGGGAGCTGTTTTTT.